A selection of T cell receptor beta chains follows, all from one sample in a study of radiation and T cells in renal cell carcinoma. Produced via immunoSEQ multiplex PCR; TCRdb's table is partial and in-frame only. The table records roughly 130,000 clones, 70% to 90% of them present only once. Sample: blood, taken from a patient whose treatment included radiotherapy and nephrectomy. The receptors originated from a woman aged 45-65 years with renal cell carcinoma. Both conserved end residues are part of each CDR3. The order of the fields is clone size, V gene, J gene, CDR3 protein. Clone sizes are given selectively: once, few, many, or a class where the clone is expanded.

size: .; V: TRBV11-2; J: TRBJ2-2; CDR3: CASSSGLAGTSNTGELFF
size: once; V: TRBV9; J: TRBJ2-3; CDR3: CASSARQGGTDTQYF
size: .; V: TRBV7-6; J: TRBJ2-5; CDR3: CASSLGLAGGPDETQYF
size: .; V: TRBV7-9; J: TRBJ2-5; CDR3: CASSLDRGQETQYF
size: .; V: TRBV11-2; J: TRBJ1-2; CDR3: CASSLRGDGYGYTF
size: .; V: TRBV5-1; J: TRBJ1-2; CDR3: CASSLGQTSNYGYTF
size: .; V: TRBV5-1; J: TRBJ2-7; CDR3: CASSLEPEGLQYF
size: .; V: TRBV5-1; J: TRBJ2-3; CDR3: CASSSTRTEQYF
size: .; V: TRBV10-3; J: TRBJ2-2; CDR3: CAISERGDTGELFF
size: .; V: TRBV18; J: TRBJ1-2; CDR3: CASSADRGYGYTF
size: .; V: TRBV7-8; J: TRBJ2-1; CDR3: CASSLRPAEQFF
size: .; V: TRBV29-1; J: TRBJ2-1; CDR3: CSVGLAAYNEQFF
size: once; V: TRBV5-4; J: TRBJ1-1; CDR3: CASSLGQGAMNTEAFF
size: few; V: TRBV9; J: TRBJ2-2; CDR3: CASSVGGLNTGELFF
size: .; V: TRBV2; J: TRBJ2-1; CDR3: CASSTGGPMTEQFF
size: once; V: TRBV14; J: TRBJ2-5; CDR3: CASSQPRPGGETQYF
size: .; V: TRBV7-9; J: TRBJ2-3; CDR3: CASSPGLVADTQYF
size: .; V: TRBV2; J: TRBJ2-5; CDR3: CASRPDRGETQYF
size: .; V: TRBV7-3; J: TRBJ2-1; CDR3: CASSQEAAYNEQFF
size: .; V: TRBV6-1; J: TRBJ2-7; CDR3: CASSRIRDTYEQYF
size: .; V: TRBV19; J: TRBJ2-7; CDR3: CASSRAYSSYEQYF
size: .; V: TRBV11-2; J: TRBJ2-5; CDR3: CASSLGGSETQYF
size: once; V: TRBV4-3; J: TRBJ1-2; CDR3: CASSQDLATNYGYTF
size: .; V: TRBV5-6; J: TRBJ2-7; CDR3: CASGTQGVGEQYF
size: .; V: TRBV30; J: TRBJ2-7; CDR3: CAWSEPGAAYEQYF
size: .; V: TRBV29-1; J: TRBJ2-5; CDR3: CSVEVAQETQYF
size: .; V: TRBV4-1; J: TRBJ1-2; CDR3: CASSHGTFYTF
size: .; V: TRBV7-2; J: TRBJ2-5; CDR3: CASSLVGRTQETQYF
size: once; V: TRBV6-5; J: TRBJ2-3; CDR3: CASNPREGGTDTQYF
size: .; V: TRBV5-5; J: TRBJ2-7; CDR3: CASSFGGGSSSYEQYF
size: .; V: TRBV5-1; J: TRBJ1-2; CDR3: CASSLGQGDAYGYTF
size: .; V: TRBV5-8; J: TRBJ1-3; CDR3: CASSLDRGFLSGNTIYF
size: .; V: TRBV2; J: TRBJ1-4; CDR3: CASSRTDLNENLFF
size: .; V: TRBV2; J: TRBJ2-2; CDR3: CASNFRWRQANTGELFF
size: .; V: TRBV27; J: TRBJ1-3; CDR3: CASSLGGTGNTIYF
size: .; V: TRBV6-1; J: TRBJ2-2; CDR3: CASSGRQGAGELFF
size: .; V: TRBV7-2; J: TRBJ1-3; CDR3: CASSLGQSSGNTIYF
size: .; V: TRBV9; J: TRBJ1-1; CDR3: CASSADGGLTEAFF
size: few; V: TRBV6-1; J: TRBJ2-7; CDR3: CASSEARKAGGSF
size: .; V: TRBV7-9; J: TRBJ1-1; CDR3: CASSYNRAEAFF
size: few; V: TRBV7-8; J: TRBJ1-1; CDR3: CASTDRVTEAFF
size: .; V: TRBV7-2; J: TRBJ1-1; CDR3: CASSSEARGTEAFF
size: .; V: TRBV9; J: TRBJ1-4; CDR3: CASSVWDRDEKLFF
size: .; V: TRBV6-1; J: TRBJ1-3; CDR3: CASSDVGNTIYF
size: .; V: TRBV7-8; J: TRBJ1-2; CDR3: CASSLEVGGGYTF
size: .; V: TRBV4-1; J: TRBJ2-5; CDR3: CASSHFRPGRQFQETQYF
size: .; V: TRBV5-4; J: TRBJ2-3; CDR3: CASRLAGGTDTQYF
size: .; V: TRBV21-1; J: TRBJ1-1; CDR3: CASNKRIATGTYTEAFF
size: .; V: TRBV18; J: TRBJ1-5; CDR3: CASSPTGTGGQPQHF
size: .; V: TRBV7-9; J: TRBJ1-2; CDR3: CASSPEVRGEGYTF
size: .; V: TRBV30; J: TRBJ1-2; CDR3: CAWRKQPQTHGYTF
size: .; V: TRBV5-6; J: TRBJ2-3; CDR3: CASSFPGLGAPDTQYF
size: .; V: TRBV6-6; J: TRBJ2-2; CDR3: CASSYSPGLNTGELFF
size: .; V: TRBV9; J: TRBJ1-1; CDR3: CASSVGEGMNTEAFF
size: .; V: TRBV15; J: TRBJ1-5; CDR3: CATKWGRNSNQPQHF
size: .; V: TRBV5-1; J: TRBJ2-2; CDR3: CASSLAGGDPSTGELFF